A single sample gave rise to the 18 T cell receptor beta chains below, sequenced in a study of blood T cell repertoires in COVID-19. Sequencing was performed with immunoSEQ multiplex PCR; in TCRdb, only in-frame clones are kept and a portion is missing. The sample contains some 200,000 clones, about nine tenths of which appear only once. Sequenced sample: PBMCs or T cells enriched from blood (not recorded which). The receptors were sampled from a woman in her twenties or thirties who had recovered from COVID-19.

The chain has TRBV21-1 and TRBJ1-5; the table's D gene call, TRBD1, was not cross checked with the DNA. TRBV21-1 is listed as a pseudogene. The CDR3 loop spans 14 amino acids. The CDR3, as DNA: TGTGCCAGCAAACACAGGGTAAGCAATCAGCCCCAGCATTTT. As protein: CASKHRVSNQPQHF.

This chain joins TRBV4-2 and TRBJ2-5; TRBD1 agrees at 7 bases. The V and J ends lost 5 bases and 1 base, in that order; junction bases with no gene match: 4. Germline V gene sequence: CDR1 LGHNA, CDR2 YNFKEQ. This CDR3 is built from 14 residues. CDR3 coding DNA: TGTGCCAGCAGCGCTCCAGGGGGCCAAGAGACCCAGTACTTC. The encoded protein is CASSAPGGQETQYF.

The chain is built from TRBV4-3 and TRBJ1-2; 9 nucleotides align to TRBD1. CDR1 is LGHNA, CDR2 YSLEER, per germline. Trimming removed 5 bases from V and 6 bases from J; junction bases left unmatched: 10. The length of the CDR3 is 15 residues. The CDR3 DNA sequence: TGCGCCAGCAGCTACCGACAGGGGGATAGGGATGGCTACACCTTC. This encodes CASSYRQGDRDGYTF.

This clone was detected only once. The chain joins TRBV6-5 to TRBJ1-5; TRBD1 matches at 8 bases. Germline CDR1 and CDR2: MNHEY and SVGAGI. V lost 6 bases and J lost 3; bases outside the gene matches: 7. The CDR3 sequence is 15 residues long. CDR3 loop: CASSPTGDYNQPQHF. Here the CDR3 DNA reads TGTGCCAGCAGCCCGACAGGGGATTACAATCAGCCCCAGCATTTT.

The chain combines TRBV6-2 or TRBV6-3 with TRBJ1-2, with D perhaps TRBD1 (6 bases). Deletions cut 6 bases from V and 0 bases from J, with 11 bases between. The CDR3 runs to 14 residues. Per the germline V gene, CDR1 is MNHEY and CDR2 is SVGEGT. In DNA form, the CDR3 reads TGTGCCAGCAGCCGAGGACAGACTAACTATGGCTACACCTTC. Translated: CASSRGQTNYGYTF.

J is TRBJ2-7 and V is TRBV9; 8 nucleotides match TRBD2. Germline-derived CDR1 and CDR2 are SGDLS and YYNGEE. This CDR3 contains 15 residues. V shed 3 bases, J shed 4 bases, and the junction held 9 bases outside the gene matches. This CDR3 is CASSAAGGLSYEQYF. CDR3 DNA sequence: TGTGCCAGCAGCGCCGCGGGGGGCCTTTCTTACGAGCAGTACTTC.

This chain connects TRBV10-3 to TRBJ2-7; 7 bases fit TRBD2. The J segment lost 2 bases and the V segment lost 3 bases, leaving 7 bases of the junction unmatched. From germline, CDR1 is ENHRY and CDR2 SYGVKD. The CDR3 runs 15 residues. This chain's CDR3 is CAISDQAGRTYEQYF. The CDR3 bases are TGTGCCATCAGTGATCAGGCCGGGAGGACCTACGAGCAGTACTTC.

This clone appeared a single time. The chain joins TRBV5-4 to TRBJ2-7, with D maybe TRBD2 (6 bases). Germline CDR1 reads SGHNT; CDR2 reads YYREEE (reference sequence). The CDR3 runs 15 residues. The V end lost 0 bases, the J end lost 3 bases, and 13 bases lay between the germline ends. Here the CDR3 DNA reads TGTGCCAGCAGCTTGGGGGGGGAATTGGGCTACGAGCAGTACTTC. Protein: CASSLGGELGYEQYF.

The rearrangement uses TRBV19 and TRBJ2-3, with TRBD2 matching 9 bases. CDR3 length: 16 amino acids. Germline CDR1 LNHDA, CDR2 SQIVND (reference sequence). V lost 4 bases, J lost 4 bases, and 9 bases stayed unmatched. Written as DNA, the CDR3 is TGTGCCAGTAGTAGGGTAGCGGGAGACCGCGCAGATACGCAGTATTTT. It specifies CASSRVAGDRADTQYF.

The sample holds a few counts of this clone. V and J are TRBV15 and TRBJ1-4; TRBD1 matches at 8 bases. Germline-derived CDR1 and CDR2 are LNHNV and YYDKDF (reference sequence). V shed 5 bases and J 6 bases; nucleotides not matched to a gene: 11. The CDR3 has 16 amino acids. This chain's CDR3 is CATSASPGQAYEKLFF. The CDR3, as DNA: TGTGCCACCAGCGCAAGTCCGGGACAGGCCTATGAAAAACTGTTTTTT. Full variable domain (outside the CDR3, taken from reference TRBV15 and TRBJ1-4): DAMVIQNPRYQVTQFGKPVTLSCSQTLNHNVMYWYQQKSSQAPKLLFHYYDKDFNNEADTPDNFQSRRPNTSFCFLDIRSPGLGDTAMYLCATSASPGQAYEKLFFGSGTQLSVL.

This clone was recorded once. The chain recombines TRBV18 with TRBJ2-1, with TRBD1 matching 8 bases. Losses at the gene ends were 0 bases for V and 8 bases for J; bases not matched to a gene: 6. Germline-derived CDR1 and CDR2 are KGHSH and LQKENI. The CDR3 spans 15 residues. This CDR3 reads CASSPPSRGLDEQFF. Here the CDR3 DNA reads TGTGCCAGCTCACCACCGAGCAGGGGGCTCGATGAGCAGTTCTTC.

V gene TRBV30 combines with J gene TRBJ1-1; 7 bases match TRBD1. Germline lookup yields CDR1 GTSNPN and CDR2 SVGIG (reference sequence). The CDR3 extends over 13 amino acids. The J segment lost 1 base and the V segment lost 5 bases, leaving 4 bases of the junction unmatched. The CDR3 region has the DNA TGTGCCTGGCAGGGACAGTCGAACACTGAAGCTTTCTTT. It codes for CAWQGQSNTEAFF.

The chain couples TRBV7-8 to TRBJ2-3; 13 positions agree with TRBD2. The germline V gene has CDR1 SGHVS and CDR2 FQNEAQ. V lost 6 bases to trimming and J lost 6 bases; unmatched junction nucleotides: 9. The CDR3 spans 16 residues. The CDR3 spells CASRNPGLAGRDTQYF. The CDR3 DNA reads as TGTGCCAGCAGAAATCCGGGACTAGCGGGGCGGGATACGCAGTATTTT.

V gene TRBV9 combines with J gene TRBJ1-2, with a possible D match to TRBD1 (6 bases). Germline V lookup: CDR1 SGDLS, CDR2 YYNGEE. The germline V and J ends were trimmed by 3 bases and 0 bases, with 24 bases remaining between them. The CDR3 contains 19 residues. CDR3 DNA sequence: TGTGCCAGCAGCGCCCCAATTGGGGGTACAGGGATCGCTAACTATGGCTACACCTTC. It encodes CASSAPIGGTGIANYGYTF. Drawing the rest from reference TRBV9 and TRBJ1-2, the complete variable domain is DSGVTQTPKHLITATGQRVTLRCSPRSGDLSVYWYQQSLDQGLQFLIQYYNGEERAKGNILERFSAQQFPDLHSELNLSSLELGDSALYFCASSAPIGGTGIANYGYTFGSGTRLTVV.

CDR3 bases: TGTGCCTGGGAGCCCTCACCGGGACAGGGTATCTATGGCTACACCTTC. It codes for CAWEPSPGQGIYGYTF. The genes are TRBV30 and TRBJ1-2, with 9 bases aligning to TRBD1. CDR1 and CDR2 (germline): GTSNPN, SVGIG (reference sequence). V trimming: 5 bases; J trimming: 4 bases; junction bases outside the gene matches: 14. The CDR3 loop spans 16 amino acids.

The genes are TRBV5-1 and TRBJ2-7; perhaps TRBD1 as D (5 bases). The length of the CDR3 is 16 residues. Germline CDR1 and CDR2: SGHRS and YFSETQ. Trimming pared 2 bases from V and 0 bases from J, leaving 15 bases between. DNA for the CDR3: TGCGCCAGCAGCTTATTACCAACAGGAAACTCCTACGAGCAGTACTTC. It encodes CASSLLPTGNSYEQYF.

The V call is TRBV6-5, the J call TRBJ2-1; D ambiguous. The CDR3 sequence is 12 residues long. CDR1 is MNHEY, CDR2 SVGAGI, per germline. Trimming took 7 bases from V and 10 from J, leaving 14 bases between them. The CDR3 spells CASKSSRFEQFF. The DNA of the CDR3 is TGTGCCAGCAAGTCTAGTAGGTTCGAGCAGTTCTTC.

The V call is TRBV27, the J call TRBJ1-1; 8 bases map to TRBD1. J gave up 6 bases and V 5 bases, and 5 bases lay outside the gene matches. CDR1 MNHEY and CDR2 SMNVEV come from the germline V gene (reference sequence). This CDR3 comprises 13 residues. The CDR3 sequence: CASSGAGGSEAFF. The CDR3 region has the DNA TGTGCCAGCAGTGGCGCAGGGGGCTCTGAAGCTTTCTTT.